These 23 T cell receptor beta chains share one sample of origin, sequenced in a study of early T cells in non-severe SARS-CoV-2 infection. TCRdb reprocessed the 5' RACE reads with MiXCR, giving one entry per CDR3 protein. The sample consists of some 77,000 distinct CDR3 sequences, 10% to 15% of them appearing once. Source material: whole blood. Source of these receptors: an adult who was a healthcare worker with PCR-confirmed SARS-CoV-2 infection or an uninfected control (not recorded which).

This clonotype was counted a few times. This CDR3 reads CASSGGRVTEAFF. The CDR3 nucleotides read TGTGCCAGCAGTGGAGGACGGGTCACTGAAGCTTTCTTT. This chain joins TRBV6-2 or TRBV6-3 and TRBJ1-1; no firm D call. Germline V gene lookup returns CDR1 MNHEY and CDR2 SVGEGT. The V end was cut by 5 bases, the J end by 4 bases, with 11 bases between. The CDR3 loop spans 13 amino acids.

This clonotype appeared many times. This rearrangement joins TRBV6-2 or TRBV6-3 to TRBJ2-3; 10 bases agree with TRBD2. Germline CDR1 MNHEY, CDR2 SVGEGT. V trimming: 0 bases; J trimming: 4 bases; junction bases outside the gene matches: 1. CDR3 size: 15 residues. The CDR3: CASSYSLAGADTQYF. CDR3 DNA: TGTGCCAGCAGTTACTCCCTAGCGGGAGCAGATACGCAGTATTTT.

This chain joins TRBV27 and TRBJ2-3; 8 bases line up with TRBD2. Per the germline V gene, CDR1 is MNHEY and CDR2 is SMNVEV (reference sequence). V trimming: 8 bases; J trimming: 6 bases; junction bases outside the gene matches: 16. The CDR3 extends over 16 amino acids. The CDR3 here is CASSWGAGGVGDTQYF. CDR3 in DNA: TGTGCCAGCTCCTGGGGGGCGGGAGGAGTTGGGGATACGCAGTATTTT.

V and J are TRBV20-1 and TRBJ2-7; D not resolved. V dropped 6 bases and J dropped 2 bases, with 11 bases sitting between them. This CDR3 has 12 amino acids. Germline CDR1 reads DFQATT; CDR2 reads SNEGSKA (reference sequence). Here the CDR3 DNA reads TGCAGTGCGAAAACGGGTGCCTACGAGCAGTACTTC. This encodes CSAKTGAYEQYF.

In this sample, this clonotype turned up many times. The chain employs TRBV24-1 and TRBJ2-3; 8 bases align to TRBD2. The CDR3 runs to 18 residues. The J segment lost 4 bases and the V segment lost 3 bases, leaving 14 bases of the junction unmatched. From germline, CDR1 is KGHDR and CDR2 SFDVKD. As DNA, the CDR3 is TGTGCCACCAGTGATCCCCCCGGCGGGTCGGGGGGGGCAGATACGCAGTATTTT. Amino acids: CATSDPPGGSGGADTQYF.

The sample holds many counts of this clonotype. The V gene is TRBV29-1, the J gene TRBJ1-1; D not resolved. Germline V gene data show CDR1 as SQVTM and CDR2 as ANQGSEA. CDR3 length equals 11 residues. V was cut by 4 bases and J by 2 bases, with 5 bases left in between. DNA for the CDR3: TGCAGCGTTGTTACCAACACTGAAGCTTTCTTT. It yields the protein CSVVTNTEAFF. The full variable domain, in which reference TRBV29-1 and TRBJ1-1 provide the parts outside the CDR3, is SAVISQKPSRDICQRGTSLTIQCQVDSQVTMMFWYRQQPGQSLTLIATANQGSEATYESGFVIDKFPISRPNLTFSTLTVSNMSPEDSSIYLCSVVTNTEAFFGQGTRLTVV.

This clonotype has at least ten counts. J is TRBJ2-2 and V is TRBV20-1; 9 bases line up with TRBD1. The CDR3 sequence is 14 residues long. Trimming took 5 bases from V and 7 from J; bases not matched to a gene: 8. The germline V gene has CDR1 DFQATT and CDR2 SNEGSKA (reference sequence). The chain's CDR3 is CSAGGDRVSGELFF. CDR3 sequence (DNA): TGCAGTGCTGGTGGGGACAGGGTCAGCGGGGAGCTGTTTTTT.

V and J are TRBV7-9 and TRBJ1-3; tentatively, D is TRBD1 (5 bases). Between the trimmed V and J ends, which lost 4 bases and 6 bases, there was a span of 13 bases. The CDR3 contains 14 residues. Germline CDR1 and CDR2: SEHNR and FQNEAQ (reference sequence). Here the CDR3 DNA reads TGTGCCAGCAGCTCTCCCACAGGACCAAACACCATATATTTT. Translated, it gives CASSSPTGPNTIYF.

This clonotype turned up a few times. The V and J genes are TRBV11-2 and TRBJ1-1; D is uncertain. This CDR3 region has 16 residues. The V end lost 2 bases, the J end lost 0 bases, and 13 bases lay between the germline ends. Germline V gene sequence: CDR1 SGHAT, CDR2 FQNNGV. The DNA for the CDR3 is TGTGCCAGCAGCTTACCCCGCATCGGAGTGAACACTGAAGCTTTCTTT. It yields the protein CASSLPRIGVNTEAFF. Full variable domain (outside the CDR3, taken from reference TRBV11-2 and TRBJ1-1): EAGVAQSPRYKIIEKRQSVAFWCNPISGHATLYWYQQILGQGPKLLIQFQNNGVVDDSQLPKDRFSAERLKGVDSTLKIQPAKLEDSAVYLCASSLPRIGVNTEAFFGQGTRLTVV.

This clonotype was detected ten times or more. This chain connects TRBV11-2 to TRBJ2-1; D is unclear. With 3 bases removed from V and 10 bases from J, the gap between germline ends came to 10 bases. The CDR3 loop spans 12 amino acids. Germline CDR1 reads SGHAT; CDR2 reads FQNNGV. Written as DNA, the CDR3 is TGTGCCAGCAGCTTGTGGTCCTTCGAGCAGTTCTTC. Residues: CASSLWSFEQFF.

This rearrangement joins TRBV16 to TRBJ1-1; D is undetermined. The germline V gene encodes CDR1 KGHSY and CDR2 FQNENV. V lost 3 bases to trimming and J lost 4 bases, with 12 bases between them. The CDR3 covers 14 residues. The CDR3 region is CASSQGLLGTEAFF. For the CDR3, the DNA is TGTGCCAGCAGCCAGGGCCTCCTGGGCACTGAAGCTTTCTTT.

Remarks on this clonotype: The DNA is omitted, as the CDR3 cannot be located on it reliably, and the CDR3 follows TCRdb's listing. The chain recombines TRBV6-4 with TRBJ2-2; TRBD1 was called by the table and not checked on the DNA. The germline gives CDR1 MRHNA, CDR2 SNTAGT. The CDR3 has 15 amino acids, counting both end residues. CDR3: CASRSGTGTSGSCFF.

V gene TRBV7-2 combines with J gene TRBJ2-6, with TRBD2 as a possible D gene (6 bases). Germline CDR1 and CDR2: SGHTA and FQGNSA. The V and J ends lost 2 bases and 4 bases respectively, with 12 bases between them. The length of the CDR3 is 16 residues. The CDR3 DNA follows: TGTGCCAGCAGCTTATTGGGGGGAGCCGGGGCCAACGTCCTGACTTTC. Translating it yields CASSLLGGAGANVLTF.

The rearrangement links TRBV7-2 to TRBJ2-1; possible D gene TRBD2, 5 bases. Trimming shortened V by 2 bases and J by 0 bases, and 14 bases separated the two germline ends. The CDR3 contains 17 residues. Germline CDR1 reads SGHTA; CDR2 reads FQGNSA. CDR3 amino acids: CASSLRIGGFSYNEQFF. CDR3 nucleotide sequence: TGTGCCAGCAGCTTAAGAATAGGCGGGTTCTCCTACAATGAGCAGTTCTTC. Looking up the rest from reference TRBV7-2 and TRBJ2-1 gives the full variable domain: GAGVSQSPSNKVTEKGKDVELRCDPISGHTALYWYRQSLGQGLEFLIYFQGNSAPDKSGLPSDRFSAERTGGSVSTLTIQRTQQEDSAVYLCASSLRIGGFSYNEQFFGPGTRLTVL.

This clonotype occurred many times. The genes are TRBV4-3 and TRBJ2-2, with D perhaps TRBD2 (5 bases). V was pared by 0 bases and J by 5 bases, with 19 bases between. CDR3 length: 18 residues. The V gene's germline CDR1 is LGHNA and CDR2 YSLEER. CDR3 sequence reads: CASSQDHFAGIRTGELFF. CDR3 nucleotide sequence: TGCGCCAGCAGCCAAGATCATTTTGCCGGGATTCGAACCGGGGAGCTGTTTTTT.

The CDR3 sequence: CSVAGRSYNEQFF. CDR3 coding DNA: TGCAGCGTGGCGGGTCGATCCTACAATGAGCAGTTCTTC. The rearrangement joins TRBV29-1 to TRBJ2-1, with D maybe TRBD2 (5 bases). Germline V gene sequence: CDR1 SQVTM, CDR2 ANQGSEA. CDR3 length: 13 residues. V gave up 6 bases and J gave up 1 base, with 10 bases separating them.

V is TRBV4-3 and J is TRBJ1-3; possibly TRBD1 for D (5 bases). V was shortened by 3 bases and J by 7 bases, with 19 bases between the two germline ends. Germline CDR1 LGHNA, CDR2 YSLEER. This CDR3 spans 16 amino acids. The CDR3 DNA is TGCGCCAGCAGCCAGGGACGGACTGCGGCGGTGAACACCATATATTTT. It encodes CASSQGRTAAVNTIYF.

This clonotype was found a few times. The chain couples TRBV4-3 to TRBJ2-7; 9 nucleotides line up with TRBD2. In germline, CDR1 is LGHNA, CDR2 YSLEER. V was pared by 4 bases and J by 5 bases, with 6 bases of the junction left unmatched. This CDR3 is built from 14 residues. CDR3 loop: CASSRAREGHEQYF. CDR3 DNA: TGCGCCAGCAGCCGGGCGCGGGAGGGCCACGAGCAGTACTTC.

This rearrangement joins TRBV6-1 to TRBJ2-1; D gene unclear. Trimming shortened V by 5 bases and J by 0 bases, and 8 bases separated the two germline ends. CDR3 length: 14 residues. The germline V gene encodes CDR1 MNHNS and CDR2 SASEGT. CDR3 protein: CASSILYSYNEQFF. As DNA, the CDR3 is TGTGCCAGCAGTATCCTTTACTCCTACAATGAGCAGTTCTTC.

This clonotype was seen only a few times. The chain links TRBV6-2 or TRBV6-3 to TRBJ2-3; tentative D call: TRBD2 (5 bases). Deletions cut 5 bases from V and 5 bases from J, with 11 bases between. The CDR3 totals 13 residues. The V gene's germline CDR1 is MNHEY and CDR2 SVGEGT. The CDR3 DNA follows: TGTGCCAGCAGTCCCGTTGGAGGAGATACGCAGTATTTT. This sequence encodes CASSPVGGDTQYF.

This clonotype was seen many times. The gene calls are TRBV10-3 and TRBJ2-7; TRBD2 matches 7 bases. CDR1 is ENHRY and CDR2 is SYGVKD in the germline V gene. Trimming removed 7 bases from V and 5 bases from J; junction bases left unmatched: 11. CDR3 length: 14 amino acids. CDR3 amino acids: CAITQGGPHDEQYF. The CDR3 coding sequence is TGTGCCATCACCCAGGGAGGGCCGCACGACGAGCAGTACTTC.

This rearrangement joins TRBV29-1 to TRBJ2-7, with D uncertain. The CDR3 spans 12 residues. Deletions cut 3 bases from V and 5 bases from J, with 11 bases between. Germline V gene data show CDR1 as SQVTM and CDR2 as ANQGSEA. DNA for the CDR3: TGCAGCGTTGAGGCCCAGAACGACGAGCAGTACTTC. Translated: CSVEAQNDEQYF.

This chain links TRBV6-1 with TRBJ2-7; possible D gene TRBD2, 5 bases. This CDR3 comprises 17 residues. CDR1 is MNHNS and CDR2 is SASEGT in the germline V gene. The V end was cut by 0 bases, the J end by 7 bases, with 22 bases between. This CDR3 reads CASSEAGLGRAATEQYF. Here the CDR3 DNA reads TGTGCCAGCAGTGAAGCTGGACTCGGACGGGCAGCTACAGAGCAGTACTTC.